This T cell receptor beta chain comes out of a study of blood T cells in healthy people across ages. Study at large: Per two T cells, about one barcoded beta molecule was captured through template switching.

Sample-barcoded 5' priming and a J-beta primer mix drove a second PCR of about 6 to 12 cycles. TCRdb re-called the 5' RACE reads with MiXCR, one entry per CDR3 protein. This table has approximately 850,000 distinct CDR3 sequences, roughly 64% appearing once. The donors, all healthy, were Caucasians living in Russia, aged about 6 to 95. Every donor provided roughly 10 milliliters of peripheral blood. The study's findings and limits: Unknown donor CMV status possibly confounded expanded clonotype changes.

This clonotype was picked up a small number of times. The antigen is unknown. This receptor was identified in a man aged 25-40 years in good health. Sequenced sample: blood.

This chain's CDR3 is CASSLEGTGNSPLHF. The CDR3 nucleotides read TGTGCCAGCAGCTTAGAGGGGACAGGGAACTCACCCCTCCACTTT. V usage is TRBV7-8 and J usage is TRBJ1-6; 9 positions agree with TRBD1. Germline-derived CDR1 and CDR2 are SGHVS and FQNEAQ. With 1 base clipped from V and 10 bases from J, the junction kept 5 bases outside the gene matches. This CDR3 comprises 15 residues.